Listed below are T cell receptor beta chains from one sample, sequenced in a study of early T cells in non-severe SARS-CoV-2 infection. Using its own MiXCR run on the 5' RACE reads, TCRdb lists one record per CDR3 protein. The sample lists 40,000 to 60,000 distinct CDR3 sequences; approximately 9.8% were seen once. The specimen sequenced was whole blood. The receptor source for this set is an adult who was a healthcare worker with PCR-confirmed SARS-CoV-2 infection or an uninfected control (not recorded which). The CDR3 runs from the conserved cysteine through the conserved F or W. The D gene is left open where the match is weak. The size field is filled for only some rows; it gives once, few, many or a size class.

>-|many|TRBJ1-1|TRBV29-1
TGCAGCGTCAGGAACACTGAAGCTTTCTTT
CSVRNTEAFF
>-|many|TRBJ2-7|TRBV20-1
TGCAGTGCCCAAGGGTCGGGACGGGAGAGCTCCTACGAGCAGTACTTC
CSAQGSGRESSYEQYF
>TRBD1|many|TRBJ2-7|TRBV7-8
TGTGCCAGCAGCTTAAGACAGGGAAAAGTTGAAGCCTACGAGCAGTACTTC
CASSLRQGKVEAYEQYF
>-|-|TRBJ1-1|TRBV6-1
TGTGCCAGCGGGCCACGGAACACTGAAGCTTTCTTT
CASGPRNTEAFF
>-|many|TRBJ2-7|TRBV3-1
TGTGCCAGCAGCCAAGAGAGGAAAACCCTAGCGAGGGAGCAGTACTTC
CASSQERKTLAREQYF
>-|-|TRBJ2-1|TRBV3-1
TGTGCCAGCAGCCAAGACTCCCTCTCCTACAATGAGCAGTTCTTC
CASSQDSLSYNEQFF
>TRBD1|few|TRBJ2-2|TRBV2
TGTGCCAGCCGACAGGGGGCCACCGGGGAGCTGTTTTTT
CASRQGATGELFF
>-|many|TRBJ1-5|TRBV3-1
TGTGCCAGCAGCCAAGGCAGATTTAATCAGCCCCAGCATTTT
CASSQGRFNQPQHF
>-|many|TRBJ2-7|TRBV29-1
TGCAGCGTTCTTGGCGACAGCTCCTACGAGCAGTACTTC
CSVLGDSSYEQYF
>TRBD1|many|TRBJ1-6|TRBV25-1
TGTGCCAGCACGGGGACAGGGGCATCACCCCTCCACTTT
CASTGTGASPLHF
>-|many|TRBJ2-2|TRBV28
TGTGCCAGCAGGGGCGGATCCCTCGTGACCGGGGAGCTGTTTTTT
CASRGGSLVTGELFF
>-|many|TRBJ2-7|TRBV14
TGTGCCAGCAGCCAATTCTATGGGTTCGAGCAGTACTTC
CASSQFYGFEQYF
>-|-|TRBJ1-1|TRBV4-1
TGCGCCAGCAGCCAAGGACAGTCCCCGGAAGCTTTCTTT
CASSQGQSPEAFF
>-|-|TRBJ1-1|TRBV3-1
TGTGCCAGCAGCCCCGGGAGTACCAGAGGGCAAGCTTTCTTT
CASSPGSTRGQAFF
>-|many|TRBJ1-2|TRBV5-4
TGTGCCAGCAGCTTGGGAACAGGACAGAACTATGGCTACACCTTC
CASSLGTGQNYGYTF
>TRBD2|many|TRBJ2-7|TRBV20-1
TGCAGTGCTAGAGAACGGGGCGGGAGGGCCTTATACGAGCAGTACTTC
CSARERGGRALYEQYF
>TRBD1|many|TRBJ2-1|TRBV28
TGTGCCAGTGCCGGGACAGGGGATCTCTATGAGCAGTTCTTC
CASAGTGDLYEQFF
>TRBD2|-|TRBJ2-3|TRBV10-3
TGTGCCATCAGTCCGGGACTAGCGGGAGGGAGCACAGATACGCAGTATTTT
CAISPGLAGGSTDTQYF
>-|few|TRBJ1-6|TRBV19
TGTGCCAGTAGTATTAAGGAATATAATTCACCCCTCCACTTT
CASSIKEYNSPLHF
>-|many|TRBJ2-2|TRBV4-1
TGCGCCAGCAGCGGAGGGCCCGCGAACACCGGGGAGCTGTTTTTT
CASSGGPANTGELFF
>-|many|TRBJ1-5|TRBV30
TGTGCCTGGAGTGTAAACATAGTCAATCAGCCCCAGCATTTT
CAWSVNIVNQPQHF
>-|-|TRBJ2-4|TRBV12-3/TRBV12-4
TGTGCCAGCAGTCCTACCGCTCCAGGGGCTCCTGCCGAGGACATTCAGTACTTC
CASSPTAPGAPAEDIQYF
>TRBD1|many|TRBJ2-7|TRBV25-1
TGTGCCAGCAGTTCGACAGGGGGTTCTTACGAGCAGTACTTC
CASSSTGGSYEQYF
>TRBD2|-|TRBJ2-7|TRBV20-1
TGCAGTGCTAAACTATCGGGAGGCGGTCCCTACGAGCAGTACTTC
CSAKLSGGGPYEQYF
>TRBD1|many|TRBJ1-4|TRBV6-6
TGTGCCAGCAGAGCCCCCGACAGGGGGTCTGAAAAACTGTTTTTT
CASRAPDRGSEKLFF
>-|few|TRBJ1-3|TRBV29-1
TGCAGCGTGAGGGACCCAAACACCATATATTTT
CSVRDPNTIYF